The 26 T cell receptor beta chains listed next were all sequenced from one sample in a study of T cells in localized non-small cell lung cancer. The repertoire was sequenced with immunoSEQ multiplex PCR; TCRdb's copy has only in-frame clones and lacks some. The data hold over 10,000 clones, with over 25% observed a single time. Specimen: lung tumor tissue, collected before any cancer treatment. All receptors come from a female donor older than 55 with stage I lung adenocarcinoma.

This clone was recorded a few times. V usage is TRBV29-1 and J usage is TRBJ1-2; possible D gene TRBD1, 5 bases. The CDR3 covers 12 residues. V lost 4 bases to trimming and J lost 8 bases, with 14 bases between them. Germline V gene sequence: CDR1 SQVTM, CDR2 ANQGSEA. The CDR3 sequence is CSVVSARGGYTF. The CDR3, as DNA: TGCAGCGTTGTATCGGCCCGGGGGGGCTACACCTTC.

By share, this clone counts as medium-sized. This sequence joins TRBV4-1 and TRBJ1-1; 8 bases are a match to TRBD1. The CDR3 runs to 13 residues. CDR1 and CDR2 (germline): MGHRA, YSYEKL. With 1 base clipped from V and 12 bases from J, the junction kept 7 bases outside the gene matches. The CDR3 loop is CASSQVRDRRTFF. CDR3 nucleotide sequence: TGCGCCAGCAGCCAAGTCAGGGACAGGAGAACTTTCTTT.

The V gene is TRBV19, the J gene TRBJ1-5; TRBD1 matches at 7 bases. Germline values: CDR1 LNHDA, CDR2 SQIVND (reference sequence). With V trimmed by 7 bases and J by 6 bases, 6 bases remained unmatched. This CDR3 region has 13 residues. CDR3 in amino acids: CASTKGAAQPQHF. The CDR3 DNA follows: TGTGCCAGTACAAAGGGGGCCGCTCAGCCCCAGCATTTT.

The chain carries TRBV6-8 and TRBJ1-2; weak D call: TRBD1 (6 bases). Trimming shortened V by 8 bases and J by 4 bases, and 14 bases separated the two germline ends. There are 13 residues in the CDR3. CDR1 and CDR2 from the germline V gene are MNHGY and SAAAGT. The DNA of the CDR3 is TGTGCCAGCTCCGTACAGGGTACCTATGGCTACACCTTC. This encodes CASSVQGTYGYTF.

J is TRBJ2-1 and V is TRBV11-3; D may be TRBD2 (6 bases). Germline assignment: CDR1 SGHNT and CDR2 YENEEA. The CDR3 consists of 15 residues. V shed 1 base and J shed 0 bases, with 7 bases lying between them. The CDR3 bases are TGTGCCAGCAGCTTAGTCGGGGGCTCCTACAATGAGCAGTTCTTC. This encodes CASSLVGGSYNEQFF.

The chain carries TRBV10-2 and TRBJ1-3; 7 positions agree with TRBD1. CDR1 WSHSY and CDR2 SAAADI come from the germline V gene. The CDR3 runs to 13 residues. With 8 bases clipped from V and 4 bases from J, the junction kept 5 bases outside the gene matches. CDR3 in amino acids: CASSRDRGNTIYF. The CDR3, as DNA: TGCGCCAGCTCCCGGGACAGAGGAAACACCATATATTTT.

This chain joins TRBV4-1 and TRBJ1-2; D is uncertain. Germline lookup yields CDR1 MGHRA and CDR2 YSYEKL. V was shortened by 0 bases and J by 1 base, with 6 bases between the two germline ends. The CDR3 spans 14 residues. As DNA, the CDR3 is TGCGCCAGCAGCCAAGAGGGGTTTAACTATGGCTACACCTTC. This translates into CASSQEGFNYGYTF.

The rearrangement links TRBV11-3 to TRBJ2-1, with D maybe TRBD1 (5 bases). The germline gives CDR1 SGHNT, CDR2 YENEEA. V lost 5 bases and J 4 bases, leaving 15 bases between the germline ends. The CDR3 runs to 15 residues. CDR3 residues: CASSRLGAQYNEQFF. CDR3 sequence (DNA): TGTGCCAGCAGCCGGCTTGGGGCACAGTACAATGAGCAGTTCTTC.

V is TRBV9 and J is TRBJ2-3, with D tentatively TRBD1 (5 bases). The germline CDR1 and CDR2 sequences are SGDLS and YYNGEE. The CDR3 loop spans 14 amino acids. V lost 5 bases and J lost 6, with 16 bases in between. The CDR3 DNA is TGTGCCAGCAGTTTGGGGCAAACCAGGGATACGCAGTATTTT. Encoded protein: CASSLGQTRDTQYF.

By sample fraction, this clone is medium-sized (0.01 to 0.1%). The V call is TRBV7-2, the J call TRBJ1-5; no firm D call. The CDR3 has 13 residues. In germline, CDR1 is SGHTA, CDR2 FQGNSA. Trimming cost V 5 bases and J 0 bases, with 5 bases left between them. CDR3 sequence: CASSQNSNQPQHF. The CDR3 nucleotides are TGTGCCAGCAGCCAAAATAGCAATCAGCCCCAGCATTTT. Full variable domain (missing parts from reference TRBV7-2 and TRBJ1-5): GAGVSQSPSNKVTEKGKDVELRCDPISGHTALYWYRQSLGQGLEFLIYFQGNSAPDKSGLPSDRFSAERTGGSVSTLTIQRTQQEDSAVYLCASSQNSNQPQHFGDGTRLSIL.

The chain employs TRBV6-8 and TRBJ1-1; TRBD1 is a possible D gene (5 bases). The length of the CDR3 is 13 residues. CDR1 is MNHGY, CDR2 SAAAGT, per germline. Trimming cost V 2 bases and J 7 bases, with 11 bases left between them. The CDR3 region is CASSYPGRFEAFF. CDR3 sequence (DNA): TGTGCCAGCAGTTACCCGGGACGTTTTGAAGCTTTCTTT.

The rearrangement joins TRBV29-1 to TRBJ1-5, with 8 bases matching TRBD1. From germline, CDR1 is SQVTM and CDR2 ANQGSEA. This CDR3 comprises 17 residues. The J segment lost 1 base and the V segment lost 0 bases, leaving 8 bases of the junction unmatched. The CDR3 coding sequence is TGCAGCGTTGAAGATAAACAGGGGGTGGGGAGCAATCAGCCCCAGCATTTT. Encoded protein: CSVEDKQGVGSNQPQHF.

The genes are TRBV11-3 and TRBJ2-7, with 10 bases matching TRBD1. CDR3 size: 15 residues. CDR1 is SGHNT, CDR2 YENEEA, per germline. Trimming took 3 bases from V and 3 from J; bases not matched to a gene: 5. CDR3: CASSFRTGGFYEQYF. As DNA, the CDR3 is TGTGCCAGCAGCTTCCGGACAGGGGGATTCTACGAGCAGTACTTC.

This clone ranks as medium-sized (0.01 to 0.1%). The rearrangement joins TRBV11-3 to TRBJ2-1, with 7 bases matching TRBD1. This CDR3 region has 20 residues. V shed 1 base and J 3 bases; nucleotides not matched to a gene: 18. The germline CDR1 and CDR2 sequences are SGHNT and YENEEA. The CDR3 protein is CASSLGGYRQGRRGYNEQFF. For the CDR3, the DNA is TGTGCCAGCAGCTTAGGGGGCTACAGACAGGGAAGAAGAGGCTACAATGAGCAGTTCTTC. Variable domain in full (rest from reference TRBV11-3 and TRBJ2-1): EAGVVQSPRYKIIEKKQPVAFWCNPISGHNTLYWYLQNLGQGPELLIRYENEEAVDDSQLPKDRFSAERLKGVDSTLKIQPAELGDSAVYLCASSLGGYRQGRRGYNEQFFGPGTRLTVL.

The CDR3 reads CASSEGSGNTQYF. The CDR3 DNA is TGTGCCAGCAGTGAGGGTTCTGGGAATACGCAGTATTTT. The chain combines TRBV6-8 with TRBJ2-3, with TRBD2 as a possible D gene (5 bases). The CDR3 totals 13 residues. Germline CDR1 reads MNHGY; CDR2 reads SAAAGT. Trimming pared 5 bases from V and 7 bases from J, leaving 13 bases between.

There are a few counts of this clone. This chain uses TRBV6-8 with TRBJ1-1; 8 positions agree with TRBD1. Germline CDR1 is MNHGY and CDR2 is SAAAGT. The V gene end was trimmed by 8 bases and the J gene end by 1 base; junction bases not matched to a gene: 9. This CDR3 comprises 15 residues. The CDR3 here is CASRDRGKGNTEAFF. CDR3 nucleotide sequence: TGTGCCAGCCGTGACAGGGGTAAGGGGAACACTGAAGCTTTCTTT.

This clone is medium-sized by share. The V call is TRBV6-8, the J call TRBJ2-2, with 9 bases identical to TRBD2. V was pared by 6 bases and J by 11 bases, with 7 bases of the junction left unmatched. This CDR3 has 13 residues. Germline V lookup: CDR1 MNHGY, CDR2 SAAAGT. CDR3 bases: TGTGCCAGCAGGCCCCCCGGGACTAGCGAGCTGTTTTTT. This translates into CASRPPGTSELFF.

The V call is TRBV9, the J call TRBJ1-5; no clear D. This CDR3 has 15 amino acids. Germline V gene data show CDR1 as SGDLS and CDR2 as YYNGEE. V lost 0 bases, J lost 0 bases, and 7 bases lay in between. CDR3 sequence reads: CASSVGDYSNQPQHF. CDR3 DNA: TGTGCCAGCAGCGTAGGGGATTATAGCAATCAGCCCCAGCATTTT.

The chain's CDR3 is CASSLVGGSYEQYF. The CDR3 DNA is TGTGCCAGCAGCTTAGTCGGAGGTTCCTACGAGCAGTACTTC. The chain combines TRBV11-3 with TRBJ2-7; possibly TRBD2 for D (5 bases). The germline V and J ends were trimmed by 1 base and 1 base, with 8 bases remaining between them. Looked up from germline, CDR1 is SGHNT and CDR2 is YENEEA. The CDR3 extends over 14 amino acids.

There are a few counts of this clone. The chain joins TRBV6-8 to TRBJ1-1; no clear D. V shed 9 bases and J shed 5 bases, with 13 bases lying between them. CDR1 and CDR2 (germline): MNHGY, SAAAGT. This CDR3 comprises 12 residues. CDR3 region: CASSYIGTEAFF. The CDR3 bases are TGTGCCAGTTCTTACATAGGGACTGAAGCTTTCTTT.

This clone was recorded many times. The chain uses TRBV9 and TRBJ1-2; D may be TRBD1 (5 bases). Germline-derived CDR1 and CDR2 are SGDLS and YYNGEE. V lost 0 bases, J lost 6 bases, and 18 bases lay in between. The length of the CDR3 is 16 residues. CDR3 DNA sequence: TGTGCCAGCAGCGTAGCTCCAGGGCCAGGTGGGAATGGCTACACCTTC. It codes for CASSVAPGPGGNGYTF.

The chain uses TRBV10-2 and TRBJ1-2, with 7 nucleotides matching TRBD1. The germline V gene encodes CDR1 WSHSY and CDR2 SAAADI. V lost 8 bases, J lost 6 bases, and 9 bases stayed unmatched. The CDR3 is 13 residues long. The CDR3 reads CASGTGTVNGYTF. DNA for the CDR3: TGCGCCAGCGGTACGGGGACAGTTAATGGCTACACCTTC.

CDR3 sequence reads: CASSQDPSGAGGEQFF. The CDR3 DNA is TGCGCCAGCAGCCAAGATCCCTCGGGAGCGGGAGGCGAGCAGTTCTTC. This rearrangement joins TRBV4-1 to TRBJ2-1, with TRBD2 matching over 9 bases. From germline, CDR1 is MGHRA and CDR2 YSYEKL. CDR3 size: 16 residues. Trimming at V came to 0 bases and at J to 10 bases, leaving 10 bases not matched to a gene.

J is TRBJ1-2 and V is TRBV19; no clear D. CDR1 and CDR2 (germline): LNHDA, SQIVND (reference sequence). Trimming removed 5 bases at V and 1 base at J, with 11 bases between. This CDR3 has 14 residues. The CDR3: CASSYQAHNYGYTF. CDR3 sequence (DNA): TGTGCCAGTAGTTATCAGGCCCATAACTATGGCTACACCTTC.

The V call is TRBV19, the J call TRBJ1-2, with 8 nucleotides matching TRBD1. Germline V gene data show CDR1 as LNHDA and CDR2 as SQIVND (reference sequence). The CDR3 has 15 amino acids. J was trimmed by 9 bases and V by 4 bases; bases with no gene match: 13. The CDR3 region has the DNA TGTGCCAGTAGTAGGTCGACAGGGGATGAACTCAGCTACACCTTC. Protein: CASSRSTGDELSYTF.

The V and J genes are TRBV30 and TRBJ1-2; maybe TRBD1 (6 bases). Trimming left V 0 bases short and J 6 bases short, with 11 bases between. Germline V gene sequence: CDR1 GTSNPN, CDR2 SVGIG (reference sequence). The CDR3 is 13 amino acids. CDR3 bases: TGTGCCTGGAGTGTCGGGCCAGGGGATGGCTACACCTTC. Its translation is CAWSVGPGDGYTF.